This entry lists 21 T cell receptor beta chains sequenced from one sample in a study of blood T cell repertoires in COVID-19. The protocol was immunoSEQ multiplex PCR, while the TCRdb copy is restricted to in-frame clones and leaves out a portion. The sample comprises approximately 250,000 clones, roughly 85% of which are singletons, and approximately 5.1% rests with the top ten. Sequencing input: peripheral blood. These receptors were collected from a man aged 45-65 years with COVID-19, enrolled during active disease.

This sequence joins TRBV4-2 and TRBJ1-6; D might be TRBD1 (6 bases). The CDR3 is made up of 16 amino acids. Germline V gene lookup returns CDR1 LGHNA and CDR2 YNFKEQ. The V end lost 0 bases, the J end lost 2 bases, and 8 bases lay between the germline ends. The DNA of the CDR3 is TGTGCCAGCAGCCAAGAAACAGGGACCTATAATTCACCCCTCCACTTT. It translates to CASSQETGTYNSPLHF.

The rearrangement uses TRBV30 and TRBJ1-2; possibly TRBD1 for D (5 bases). V shed 3 bases and J shed 4 bases, with 12 bases lying between them. CDR1 is GTSNPN, CDR2 SVGIG, per germline (reference sequence). CDR3 length equals 13 residues. The DNA for the CDR3 is TGTGCCTGGAGAGAAACGGGGGGCTATGGCTACACCTTC. Translated, it gives CAWRETGGYGYTF.

The rearrangement joins TRBV11-2 to TRBJ1-3; 8 bases fit TRBD1. The V segment lost 1 base and the J segment 3 bases; nucleotides outside the gene matches: 2. The CDR3 has 15 residues. Germline CDR1 SGHAT, CDR2 FQNNGV. Written as DNA, the CDR3 is TGTGCCAGCAGCTTAGCCGGGACAGGTGGAAACACCATATATTTT. It encodes CASSLAGTGGNTIYF.

This clone appeared once. The J gene is TRBJ2-1, the V gene TRBV19; 10 nucleotides agree with TRBD2. This CDR3 has 16 amino acids. V was pared by 0 bases and J by 8 bases, with 7 bases of the junction left unmatched. Germline CDR1 LNHDA, CDR2 SQIVND (reference sequence). As DNA, the CDR3 is TGTGCCAGTAGTATAGATCTATTGCTAGCGGGGGATGAGCAGTTCTTC. Its protein product is CASSIDLLLAGDEQFF. Variable domain in full (rest from reference TRBV19 and TRBJ2-1): DGGITQSPKYLFRKEGQNVTLSCEQNLNHDAMYWYRQDPGQGLRLIYYSQIVNDFQKGDIAEGYSVSREKKESFPLTVTSAQKNPTAFYLCASSIDLLLAGDEQFFGPGTRLTVL.

The chain uses TRBV27 and TRBJ1-6; D perhaps matches TRBD1 (5 bases). Trimming took off 3 bases at V and 6 bases at J, with 6 bases between the two ends. The CDR3 spans 13 residues. In germline, CDR1 is MNHEY, CDR2 SMNVEV (reference sequence). CDR3 bases: TGTGCCAGCAGTTTGCAGGGTAATTCACCCCTCCACTTT. Protein product: CASSLQGNSPLHF.

The V gene is TRBV30, the J gene TRBJ2-1; the D is unclear. From germline, CDR1 is GTSNPN and CDR2 SVGIG (reference sequence). There are 14 residues in the CDR3. V shed 4 bases and J shed 6 bases, with 16 bases lying between them. This CDR3 is CAWTPYPLTNEQFF. CDR3 bases: TGTGCCTGGACGCCCTATCCCCTAACCAATGAGCAGTTCTTC.

This clone was seen more than once but under ten times. The chain carries TRBV6-1 and TRBJ1-2, with TRBD1 as a possible D gene (5 bases). Germline loops: CDR1 MNHNS, CDR2 SASEGT. The V end was cut by 7 bases, the J end by 4 bases, with 16 bases between. The CDR3 covers 14 residues. CDR3: CASTSLGAGYGYTF. The CDR3 DNA reads TGTGCCAGCACCTCCTTAGGGGCCGGCTATGGCTACACCTTC.

J is TRBJ2-7 and V is TRBV7-2; TRBD1 matches at 7 bases. Germline V lookup: CDR1 SGHTA, CDR2 FQGNSA. J gave up 3 bases and V 6 bases, and 11 bases lay outside the gene matches. The CDR3 is 15 amino acids. CDR3 region: CASSQAGTDYYEQYF. Here the CDR3 DNA reads TGTGCCAGCAGTCAGGCCGGGACAGACTACTACGAGCAGTACTTC.

The chain combines TRBV18 with TRBJ1-2; D possibly corresponds to TRBD1 (6 bases). This CDR3 has 16 residues. V shed 6 bases and J shed 1 base, with 18 bases lying between them. Germline V lookup: CDR1 KGHSH, CDR2 LQKENI. Here the CDR3 DNA reads TGTGCCAGCTCCCCTCTCGTCACAGGGCTTAACTATGGCTACACCTTC. Protein product: CASSPLVTGLNYGYTF.

The chain links TRBV4-1 to TRBJ1-1; D gene unclear. The CDR3 has 13 amino acids. Per the germline V gene, CDR1 is MGHRA and CDR2 is YSYEKL. V was shortened by 6 bases and J by 7 bases, with 15 bases between the two germline ends. The CDR3 reads CASRRTSDFEAFF. CDR3 DNA sequence: TGCGCCAGCAGGCGAACCTCGGACTTTGAAGCTTTCTTT.

The chain uses TRBV6-5 and TRBJ2-7, with D possibly matching TRBD1 (6 bases). Germline V gene lookup returns CDR1 MNHEY and CDR2 SVGAGI. CDR3 length equals 16 residues. Deletions cut 0 bases from V and 2 bases from J, with 14 bases between. The CDR3 here is CASSYSHRRGTYEQYF. CDR3 bases: TGTGCCAGCAGTTACTCGCACCGCAGGGGAACCTACGAGCAGTACTTC.

The chain carries TRBV7-3 and TRBJ2-7; 8 bases agree with TRBD1. CDR1 is SGHTA and CDR2 is FQGTGA in the germline V gene. The junction had 5 bases not matched to a gene; V was cut back by 2 bases and J by 2 bases. CDR3 length: 15 residues. CDR3 residues: CASSLQGAQAYEQYF. The CDR3 DNA follows: TGTGCCAGCAGCTTACAGGGGGCTCAAGCCTACGAGCAGTACTTC.

This clone has at least ten counts. V usage is TRBV3-1 (or the pseudogene TRBV3-2) and J usage is TRBJ1-2; D perhaps matches TRBD1 (5 bases). The CDR3 contains 16 residues. V lost 3 bases to trimming and J lost 4 bases, with 18 bases between them. Germline V lookup: CDR1 LGHDT, CDR2 YNNKEL (reference sequence). In DNA, the CDR3 is TGTGCCAGCAGCCATCGTCGAGCAGGGATAGGCTATGGCTACACCTTC. Amino acid sequence: CASSHRRAGIGYGYTF.

This chain joins TRBV19 and TRBJ1-5; D gene unclear. Germline assignment: CDR1 LNHDA and CDR2 SQIVND (reference sequence). V lost 7 bases, J lost 0 bases, and 7 bases lay in between. The CDR3 has 13 amino acids. The CDR3 region has the DNA TGTGCCAGTACCCCTTATAGCAATCAGCCCCAGCATTTT. Its translation is CASTPYSNQPQHF.

This chain uses TRBV10-2 with TRBJ2-1, with 12 bases that match TRBD2. V shed 10 bases, J shed 7 bases, and the junction held 11 bases outside the gene matches. The CDR3 sequence is 15 residues long. The germline V gene encodes CDR1 WSHSY and CDR2 SAAADI. The CDR3 DNA reads as TGCGCCACCATAGTACTAGCGGGGGGCGGGAATGAGCAGTTCTTC. It specifies CATIVLAGGGNEQFF.

The V and J genes are TRBV27 and TRBJ1-2; TRBD1 matches at 9 bases. The CDR3 length is 15 residues. From germline, CDR1 is MNHEY and CDR2 SMNVEV (reference sequence). The V segment lost 7 bases and the J segment 4 bases; nucleotides outside the gene matches: 10. CDR3: CASKHTGGEVYGYTF. The DNA for the CDR3 is TGTGCCAGCAAGCATACAGGGGGCGAGGTCTATGGCTACACCTTC.

The CDR3 region has the DNA TGTGCCAGCAGCCAAAGCCTAGCGGGGGGTGTCACCGGGGAGCTGTTTTTT. Protein: CASSQSLAGGVTGELFF. The genes are TRBV4-2 and TRBJ2-2; 11 positions match TRBD2. The CDR3 loop spans 17 amino acids. V dropped 2 bases and J dropped 4; count of bases not matched to a gene: 6. In germline, CDR1 is LGHNA, CDR2 YNFKEQ.

The DNA of the CDR3 is TGTGCCAGCATCGAAATGAGTTCCACAGATACGCAGTATTTT. This sequence encodes CASIEMSSTDTQYF. This rearrangement joins TRBV7-9 to TRBJ2-3; unclear D gene. Per the germline V gene, CDR1 is SEHNR and CDR2 is FQNEAQ (reference sequence). V was cut by 7 bases and J by 2 bases, with 13 bases left in between. This CDR3 has 14 residues.

This clone was observed a few times. This rearrangement joins TRBV4-3 to TRBJ2-2; D is ambiguous. Germline CDR1 reads LGHNA; CDR2 reads YSLEER. The V gene lost 4 bases and the J gene lost 7 bases, with 7 bases spanning the gap. The CDR3 totals 12 residues. The CDR3 reads CASSLSGGELFF. CDR3 nucleotides: TGCGCCAGCAGCCTCTCGGGCGGGGAGCTGTTTTTT.

The rearrangement uses TRBV11-3 and TRBJ2-2, with unresolved D. This CDR3 is built from 14 residues. V gave up 5 bases and J gave up 6 bases, with 13 bases separating them. Germline CDR1 SGHNT, CDR2 YENEEA. Here the CDR3 reads CASSHLSGAGELFF. In DNA form, the CDR3 reads TGTGCCAGCAGCCATCTCAGTGGAGCCGGGGAGCTGTTTTTT.

This chain links TRBV27 with TRBJ1-2; 9 bases align to TRBD1. CDR1 and CDR2 from the germline V gene are MNHEY and SMNVEV (reference sequence). The CDR3 sequence is 13 residues long. J lost 6 bases, V lost 5 bases, and 4 bases had no gene match. CDR3 in amino acids: CASSPRTGDGYTF. The CDR3, as DNA: TGTGCCAGCAGTCCCCGGACAGGGGATGGCTACACCTTC.